The 7 T cell receptor beta chains given below trace back to one sample, sequenced in a study of blood T cell repertoires in COVID-19. The protocol was immunoSEQ multiplex PCR, while the TCRdb copy is restricted to in-frame clones and leaves out a portion. Altogether a few hundred thousand clones are present, 84% being singletons, with the ten largest covering 6.8%. The sample was PBMCs or T cells enriched from blood (not recorded which). The receptors stem from a middle-aged woman who had recovered from COVID-19.

The chain joins TRBV3-1 (or the pseudogene TRBV3-2) to TRBJ2-3; 8 nucleotides match TRBD2. The J segment lost 4 bases and the V segment lost 2 bases, leaving 5 bases of the junction unmatched. The CDR3 has 15 residues. Germline assignment: CDR1 LGHDT and CDR2 YNNKEL (reference sequence). CDR3: CASSQKGLGSDTQYF. CDR3 bases: TGTGCCAGCAGCCAAAAGGGACTAGGTTCAGATACGCAGTATTTT.

This sequence joins TRBV25-1 and TRBJ1-5, with a tentative D call TRBD1 (6 bases). Trimming left V 6 bases short and J 0 bases short, with 15 bases between. The CDR3 totals 16 residues. The germline V gene encodes CDR1 MGHDK and CDR2 SYGVNS. The CDR3, as DNA: TGTGCCAGCAGACAGGGTCCAACTTATAGCAATCAGCCCCAGCATTTT. The encoded protein is CASRQGPTYSNQPQHF.

V is TRBV2 and J is TRBJ1-5, with D unclear. The CDR3 loop spans 13 amino acids. Per the germline V gene, CDR1 is SNHLY and CDR2 is FYNNEI. Deletions cut 8 bases from V and 0 bases from J, with 8 bases between. The CDR3 DNA sequence: TGTGCCAGCCGAACAGTTAGCAATCAGCCCCAGCATTTT. It codes for CASRTVSNQPQHF.

J is TRBJ1-2 and V is TRBV7-2; maybe TRBD1 (5 bases). The germline V and J ends were trimmed by 5 bases and 5 bases, with 12 bases remaining between them. Germline V gene lookup returns CDR1 SGHTA and CDR2 FQGNSA. The CDR3 covers 13 residues. CDR3 sequence (DNA): TGTGCCAGCAGCGTCGACAGAATTTATGGCTACACCTTC. This translates into CASSVDRIYGYTF.

The DNA for the CDR3 is TGTGCCTGGAGTCCTGGCAGGAGGGACTATGGCTACACCTTC. This encodes CAWSPGRRDYGYTF. V and J are TRBV30 and TRBJ1-2; D remains unclear. This CDR3 has 14 residues. Per germline, CDR1 GTSNPN and CDR2 SVGIG (reference sequence). V was cut by 2 bases and J by 3 bases, with 13 bases left in between.

The V gene is TRBV7-2, the J gene TRBJ1-3; 9 bases align to TRBD1. Germline CDR1 and CDR2: SGHTA and FQGNSA. The CDR3 covers 15 residues. The ends lost 5 bases at V and 2 bases at J; junction bases unmatched: 4. Here the CDR3 DNA reads TGTGCCAGCAGCACACAGGGGGCCCCTGGAAACACCATATATTTT. Translating gives CASSTQGAPGNTIYF. The variable domain in full, with the rest retrieved from reference TRBV7-2 and TRBJ1-3, is GAGVSQSPSNKVTEKGKDVELRCDPISGHTALYWYRQSLGQGLEFLIYFQGNSAPDKSGLPSDRFSAERTGGSVSTLTIQRTQQEDSAVYLCASSTQGAPGNTIYFGEGSWLTVV.

The V and J genes are TRBV24-1 and TRBJ1-5; TRBD1 matches 8 bases. The CDR3 sequence is 14 residues long. Germline V gives CDR1 KGHDR, CDR2 SFDVKD. J gave up 4 bases and V 4 bases, and 2 bases lay outside the gene matches. CDR3 loop: CATSEWTGNQPQHF. The CDR3 DNA follows: TGTGCCACCAGTGAGTGGACAGGGAATCAGCCCCAGCATTTT.